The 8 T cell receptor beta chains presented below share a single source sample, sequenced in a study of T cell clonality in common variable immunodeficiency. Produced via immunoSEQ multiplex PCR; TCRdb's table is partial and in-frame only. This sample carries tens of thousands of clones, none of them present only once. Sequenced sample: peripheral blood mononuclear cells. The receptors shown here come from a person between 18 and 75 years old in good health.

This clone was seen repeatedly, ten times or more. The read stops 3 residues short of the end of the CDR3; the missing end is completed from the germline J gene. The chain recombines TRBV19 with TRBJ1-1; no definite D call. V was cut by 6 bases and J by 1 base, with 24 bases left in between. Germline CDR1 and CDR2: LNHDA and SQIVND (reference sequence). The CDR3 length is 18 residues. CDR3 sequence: CASRNLVGIPSPNTEAFF. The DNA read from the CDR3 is TGTGCCAGTAGAAATTTAGTGGGCATCCCCTCCCCGAACACTGAA. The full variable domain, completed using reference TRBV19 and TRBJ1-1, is DGGITQSPKYLFRKEGQNVTLSCEQNLNHDAMYWYRQDPGQGLRLIYYSQIVNDFQKGDIAEGYSVSREKKESFPLTVTSAQKNPTAFYLCASRNLVGIPSPNTEAFFGQGTRLTVV.

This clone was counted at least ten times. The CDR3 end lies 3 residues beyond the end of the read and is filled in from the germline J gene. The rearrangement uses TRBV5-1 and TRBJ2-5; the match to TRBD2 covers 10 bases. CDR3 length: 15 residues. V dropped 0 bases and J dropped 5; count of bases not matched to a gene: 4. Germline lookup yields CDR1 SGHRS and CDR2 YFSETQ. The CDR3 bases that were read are TGCGCCAGCAGCTTGGCTAGCGGGAGAGGTGAGACC. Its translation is CASSLASGRGET. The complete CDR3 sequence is CASSLASGRGETQYF.

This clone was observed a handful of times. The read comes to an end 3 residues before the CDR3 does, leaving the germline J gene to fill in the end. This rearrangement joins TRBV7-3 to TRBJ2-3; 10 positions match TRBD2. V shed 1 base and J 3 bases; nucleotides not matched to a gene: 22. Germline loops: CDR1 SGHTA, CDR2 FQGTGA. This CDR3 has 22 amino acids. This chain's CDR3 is CASSLRSFWSTSGELLTDTQYF. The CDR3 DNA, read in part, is TGTGCCAGCAGCTTAAGGAGTTTTTGGTCTACTAGCGGGGAGTTATTAACAGATACG. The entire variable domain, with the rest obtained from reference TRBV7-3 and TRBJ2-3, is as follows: GAGVSQTPSNKVTEKGKYVELRCDPISGHTALYWYRQSLGQGPEFLIYFQGTGAADDSGLPNDRFFAVRPEGSVSTLKIQRTERGDSAVYLCASSLRSFWSTSGELLTDTQYFGPGTRLTVL.

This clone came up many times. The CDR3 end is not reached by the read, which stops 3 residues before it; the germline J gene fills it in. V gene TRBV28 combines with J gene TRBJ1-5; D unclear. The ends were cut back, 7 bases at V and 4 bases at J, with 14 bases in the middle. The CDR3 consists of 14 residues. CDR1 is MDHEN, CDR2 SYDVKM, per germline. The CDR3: CASTPGLFNQPQHF. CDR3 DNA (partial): TGTGCCAGCACCCCTGGACTTTTTAATCAGCCC.

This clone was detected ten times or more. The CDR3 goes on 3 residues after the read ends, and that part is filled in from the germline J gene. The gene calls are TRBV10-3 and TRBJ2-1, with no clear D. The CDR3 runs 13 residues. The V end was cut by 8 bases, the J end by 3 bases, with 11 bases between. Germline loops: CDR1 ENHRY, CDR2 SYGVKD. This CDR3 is CAIRPSDYNEQFF. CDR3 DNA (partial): TGTGCCATCCGTCCCAGCGACTACAATGAG.

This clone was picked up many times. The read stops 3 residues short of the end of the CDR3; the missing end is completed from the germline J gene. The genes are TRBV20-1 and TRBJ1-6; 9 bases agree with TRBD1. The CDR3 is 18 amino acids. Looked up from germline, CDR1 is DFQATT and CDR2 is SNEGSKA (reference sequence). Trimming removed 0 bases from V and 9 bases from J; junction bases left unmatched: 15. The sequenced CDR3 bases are TGCAGTGCTAGAGATCTCCCCACAGGGGGCGCCGAGATTTCACCC. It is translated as CSARDLPTGGAEISP. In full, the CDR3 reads CSARDLPTGGAEISPLHF.

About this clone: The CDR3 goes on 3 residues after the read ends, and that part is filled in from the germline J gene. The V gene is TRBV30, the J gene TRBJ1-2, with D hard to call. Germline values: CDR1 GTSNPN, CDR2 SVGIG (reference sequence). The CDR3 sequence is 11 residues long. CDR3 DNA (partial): TGTGCCTGGAGGGAGGAGCGTGAC. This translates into CAWREERD. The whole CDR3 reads CAWREERDYTF. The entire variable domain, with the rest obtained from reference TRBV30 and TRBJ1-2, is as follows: SQTIHQWPATLVQPVGSPLSLECTVEGTSNPNLYWYRQAAGRGLQLLFYSVGIGQISSEVPQNLSASRPQDRQFILSSKKLLLSDSGFYLCAWREERDYTFGSGTRLTVV.

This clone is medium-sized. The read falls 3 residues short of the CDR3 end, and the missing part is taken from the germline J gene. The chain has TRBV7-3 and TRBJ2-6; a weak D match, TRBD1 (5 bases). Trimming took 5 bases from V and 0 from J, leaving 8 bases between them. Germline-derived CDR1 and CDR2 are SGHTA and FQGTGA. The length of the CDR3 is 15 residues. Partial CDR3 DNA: TGTGCCAGCAGCCGACAGAACTCTGGGGCCAACGTC. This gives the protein CASSRQNSGANV. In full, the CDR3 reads CASSRQNSGANVLTF.